This T cell receptor (beta chain) emerged from a study of T cells in Graves' hyperthyroidism and ophthalmopathy (dated by TCRdb to between 2017 and 2020). Notes on the research overall: Peripheral blood samples were taken at the time of initial diagnosis, prior to any treatment. The 75 to 100 discovery patients were divided at random into training and test sets in a 7:3 ratio. Prospective prediction of ophthalmopathy was tested in an independent validation cohort consisting of some 20 hyperthyroidism patients and 17 patients who later progressed to ophthalmopathy. After blood sampling, hyperthyroidism patients were treated with methimazole at a starting dose of 30 mg daily, and ophthalmopathy patients were treated with high-dose intravenous methylprednisolone. The paper describes TCR Vbeta CDR3 sequencing of 135 peripheral blood samples, made up of about 40 ophthalmopathy patients, over 70 hyperthyroidism patients and around 17 progressor patients. TCR V-J signatures able to tell the groups apart were searched for in a discovery cohort of approximately 95 patients, of whom under 45 had Graves' ophthalmopathy and about 55 had stable Graves' hyperthyroidism. In roughly six Graves' hyperthyroidism patients, the study also compared T-cell repertoires from thyroid tissue with T-cell repertoires from blood. Overall study outcomes, separate from this receptor: No statistical method was used to fix the sample size in advance, and group allocation was not hidden from the investigators. A model built on a 13 V-J signature distinguished ophthalmopathy from stable hyperthyroidism, reaching around 90% sensitivity and around 81% specificity in cross-validation and 80%/75% in testing. In validation, the model predicted progression to ophthalmopathy with 55% to 71% sensitivity and roughly 75% specificity, a median of approximately 6.5 months before onset. Blood samples also contained most of the expanded thyroid clonotypes (frequency above 0.001), which suggests that blood repertoires may reflect thyroid immune responses.

Amplification of TCR beta CDR3 regions was carried out from RNA transcripts. The first round of RT-PCR for the TCR CDR3 was performed with the HTBI primer set and the Qiagen OneStep RT-PCR kit. The libraries were constructed in a second round of multiplex PCR and then size-selected and purified. The libraries were sequenced on an Illumina HiSeq2000 using paired-end 100 bp reads. As for the original processing: SOAPnuke was used to process the raw data, throwing out any read that contained adapters or uncalled bases, had a mean Phred below 15, or lacked an exact constant-primer or identifier match. High-quality paired reads were merged with COPE v1.2.5, and unique nucleotide sequences were defined as clonotypes. Clonotypes were aligned to IMGT TRBV, TRBD and TRBJ reference segments using MiTCR v1.1. The analysis was restricted to V-J combinations with a frequency above 0.0001, which together covered 99% to 99.2% of the repertoires. The TCS score was defined as F50 (clonal expansion) divided by E x V (chaos), with BLOSUM62-based TCRdist calculated between CDR3 peptides within each V-J. Welch's t-statistics and random forest reduced around 510 V-J features to about 13, which were used in a naive Bayes classifier (R e1071). The public reads were reanalyzed by TCRdb: fastp trimming at Q25, MiXCR alignment, in-frame beta chains only. Duplicate CDR3 protein sequences are folded into a single record with the most common DNA and genes. The V and J calls and clone size are TCRdb's, not the authors'. The sample profile shows a few hundred thousand distinct CDR3 sequences; roughly 13% of them were found once. 5% to 6% of the sample goes to the ten largest clones.

Stable Graves' hyperthyroidism was defined as no progression to ophthalmopathy during 18 months of follow-up. Hyperthyroidism patients were newly diagnosed, had a disease duration of under 2 months, and were aged 18 to 65 years. Exclusion was applied to patients with uncontrolled infections, other autoimmune diseases, pregnancy or lactation. Diagnoses relied on clinical symptoms, serum thyroxine and TRAb, thyroid ultrasound and orbital computed tomography. Ficoll-Paque density gradient centrifugation was used to isolate PBMCs from 10 ml of fresh peripheral blood. Trizol reagent was used to extract total RNA, and RNA quality was then checked on an Agilent 2100 Bioanalyzer. Regarding this clonotype: Its antigen is unknown. Within one base of it there is no much larger clone, and no base qualities were kept.

At the junction V is shortened by 6 bases and J by 5 bases; bases outside the gene matches: 11. The CDR3 has 15 amino acids, counting the end cysteine and phenylalanine. The sequence is cut down to CDR3 DNA, 45 bases in frame from base 1. CDR1 and CDR2, looked up from the germline V gene (reference sequence), are SGHNT and YYREEE. Sequenced: blood. This chain joins TRBV5-4 to TRBJ2-1; 7 middle bases align to TRBD2. This TCR was recovered from a woman younger than 35 with Graves' hyperthyroidism. The CDR3 protein is CASTRLGRADNEQFF. The DNA reads TGTGCCAGCACCCGGTTGGGGAGGGCCGACAATGAGCAGTTCTTC.